This T cell receptor (beta chain) was captured by sequencing in a study of regulatory T cells in long-lasting Graves disease. CDR1 and CDR2 from the germline V gene are SNHLY and FYNNEI. This CDR3 spans 14 amino acids. V dropped 6 bases and J dropped 7; count of bases not matched to a gene: 10. This clonotype has a count of ten or more. Its antigen is undetermined. According to the study, TCR beta libraries were built with iRepertoire HTBI primers and CDR3-region Arm-PCR. TCRdb fed the multiplex PCR reads into MiXCR, producing one record per CDR3 protein. The sample consists of approximately 350,000 distinct CDR3 sequences, 16% of them appearing once. Study conclusions and caveats: Among the persistent patients, thousands of public clonotypes were shared, more than the roughly 900 shared among new patients.

Regarding time point: newly diagnosed GD, antithyroid drugs for less than 3 months. The TCR library used RNA extracted from PBMCs. Another study also made use of these data, one on T cells in Graves' hyperthyroidism and ophthalmopathy.

The sequenced sample was peripheral blood mononuclear cells (PBMCs), obtained at new diagnosis, from a patient treated with antithyroid drugs. The rearrangement joins TRBV2 to TRBJ2-7, with 9 bases that match TRBD1. This clonotype was obtained from a middle-aged man with Graves disease. CDR3 region: CASRGTGPMREQYF. The DNA of the CDR3 is TGTGCCAGCAGGGGGACAGGGCCCATGCGTGAGCAGTACTTC.